A selection of T cell receptor beta chains follows, all from one sample in a study of cytomegalovirus exposure and HLA in healthy donors. Sequencing used immunoSEQ multiplex PCR; TCRdb keeps in-frame clones, though not all of them. This sample has about 190,000 clones, with 74% found just once. The material sequenced was PBMCs. These TCRs come from a woman aged 25-40 years in good health and CMV-seropositive. Both conserved end residues are part of each CDR3. The order of the fields is J gene, V gene, CDR3 protein.

>.|TRBV4-2
CASSQEGGTYYEQYF
>TRBJ1-1|TRBV18
CASSPQSVRPSTEAFF
>TRBJ1-4|TRBV21-1
CASSQYREKLFF
>TRBJ2-7|TRBV7-7
CASSPGTGRSDEQYF
>TRBJ1-2|TRBV27
CASSPPTGKMVGYTF
>.|TRBV27
CASSFLAGAHEQYF
>TRBJ2-1|TRBV6-5
CASSPGTSGSDEQFF
>TRBJ2-7|TRBV19
CASSIQGRYEQYF
>TRBJ1-1|TRBV19
CASSIKRNTEAFF
>TRBJ2-5|TRBV5-1
CASSWRAGGETQYF
>TRBJ2-7|TRBV29-1
CSVVGGSTYEQYF
>TRBJ2-7|TRBV5-1
CASSFDSSYEQYF
>TRBJ2-5|TRBV5-1
CASSLAGQRGGSQTQYF
>TRBJ1-4|TRBV19
CASTTTERTRMGKLFF
>TRBJ1-1|TRBV4-1
CASSQLLPGQGNTEASF
>TRBJ1-2|TRBV25-1
CASSEWPGKGYTF
>TRBJ2-1|TRBV27
CASSFSAGNEQFF
>TRBJ2-5|TRBV6-5
CASSPLERQETQYF
>TRBJ2-7|TRBV28
CASSSPGAGRSYEQYF
>TRBJ1-5|TRBV28
CASSWGGEGNQPQHF
>TRBJ2-4|TRBV16
CASSQLAGGSKNIQYF
>TRBJ1-1|TRBV6-4
CASKRSRVNTEAFF
>TRBJ2-1|TRBV27
CASSSGLESGEQFF
>TRBJ1-3|TRBV6-5
CASSYAGMGNTIYF
>TRBJ2-3|TRBV5-1
CASSLSGVGTDTQYF
>TRBJ1-1|TRBV11-2
CASSKGGGTEAFF
>TRBJ2-7|TRBV18
CASSPGQITYEQYF
>TRBJ1-5|TRBV28
CASSLWGGPQHF
>TRBJ1-4|TRBV6-6
CASTHRIATNEKLFF
>TRBJ2-1|TRBV6-4
CASSATTGGVYNEQFF
>TRBJ2-1|TRBV18
CASSPQSSGSSYNEQFF
>TRBJ1-3|TRBV7-9
CASSPMGASGNTIYF
>TRBJ2-3|TRBV7-2
CASSLGRVSTDTQYF
>TRBJ1-1|TRBV6-6
CASSSGNTEAFF
>TRBJ1-5|TRBV5-1
CASSFGTGGTNQPQHF
>TRBJ2-7|TRBV14
CASSRLGTSNYEQYF
>TRBJ2-5|TRBV7-6
CASSPLTSGRAQETQYF
>TRBJ2-1|TRBV5-1
CASSPEGLNEQFF
>TRBJ1-5|TRBV11-2
CASSFGRGGLNQPQHF
>TRBJ2-7|TRBV6-5
CASSYGQGPYEQYF
>TRBJ1-1|TRBV5-4
CASSSDQGAYTEAFF
>TRBJ2-5|TRBV7-8
CASRRQGIETQYF
>TRBJ2-5|TRBV7-9
CASSLSTGQETQYF
>TRBJ1-5|TRBV28
CAGSLTNGVSQHF
>TRBJ2-7|TRBV5-1
CASSLVGFYEQYF
>TRBJ2-7|TRBV7-9
CASSPSTSYGQYF
>TRBJ2-2|TRBV28
CASITSGTNTGELFF
>TRBJ2-5|TRBV6-6
CASSYDRGRETQYF
>TRBJ2-7|TRBV5-4
CASSLETGWEQYF
>TRBJ2-7|TRBV28
CASRMTVYEQYF
>TRBJ2-7|TRBV5-8
CASSLNLQVPYEQYF
>TRBJ2-1|TRBV19
CASRQIAGGWNEQFF
>TRBJ2-3|TRBV6-6
CASRDTSGPRPDTQYF
>TRBJ2-2|TRBV2
CASSEDRAPSTGELFF